This T cell receptor (beta chain) was sequenced for a study of follicular helper T cells after annual influenza vaccination. Time point: 2013-2014 season, 7 days after vaccination. Community-dwelling subjects without influenza vaccination in the prior 6 months were enrolled. Trimming removed 6 bases from V and 1 base from J, with 12 bases in between. Germline lookup yields CDR1 SGHTA and CDR2 FQGNSA. The CDR3 extends over 15 amino acids. TCRdb's table, derived via immunoSEQ multiplex PCR, lists solely in-frame clones and lacks some. The sample contains approximately 8,700 clones, over 80% of which appear only once.

The receptor's source is an adult who received the influenza vaccine. The sequencing used CXCR5+ CD38- circulating T follicular helper cells from blood, collected 7 days after influenza vaccination. Regarding subset: circulating Tfh, non-naive CD4+CXCR5+PD-1+ (ICOS+CD38+ or ICOS-CD38-). This chain uses TRBV7-2 with TRBJ2-2; TRBD2 is a possible D gene (6 bases). The CDR3: CASRLGGRNTGELFF. In nucleotides, the CDR3 is TGTGCCAGCAGACTAGGAGGGAGGAACACCGGGGAGCTGTTTTTT.